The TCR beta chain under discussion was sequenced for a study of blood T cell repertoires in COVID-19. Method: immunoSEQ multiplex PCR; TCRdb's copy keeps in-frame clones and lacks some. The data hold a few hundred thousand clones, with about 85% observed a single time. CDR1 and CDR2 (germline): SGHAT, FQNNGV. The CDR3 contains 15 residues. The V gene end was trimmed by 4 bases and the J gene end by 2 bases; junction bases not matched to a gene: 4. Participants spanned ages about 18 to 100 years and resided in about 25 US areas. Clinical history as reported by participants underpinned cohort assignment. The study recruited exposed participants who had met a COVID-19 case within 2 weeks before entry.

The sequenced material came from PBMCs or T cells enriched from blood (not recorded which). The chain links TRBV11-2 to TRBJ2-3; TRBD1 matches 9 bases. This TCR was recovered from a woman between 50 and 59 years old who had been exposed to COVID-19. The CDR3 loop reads CASSSGDRVTDTQYF. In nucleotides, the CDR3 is TGTGCCAGCAGCTCGGGGGACAGGGTCACAGATACGCAGTATTTT.